The sequence of this T cell receptor (beta chain) was determined in a study of blood T cell repertoires in COVID-19. The wider study: PBMCs, B-cell-depleted T cells, or T cells were the source of the cDNA or gDNA that made up the material.

In the source study's methods: Estimation of nucleated cell counts was performed using reference gene primer amplification. The protocol was immunoSEQ multiplex PCR, while the TCRdb copy is restricted to in-frame clones and leaves out a portion. The V and J calls and clone size come from that table; D and trimming were worked out from the DNA. The sample consists of under 350,000 clones, roughly 90% of them appearing once. The V and J ends lost 2 bases and 4 bases, in that order; junction bases with no gene match: 3. Germline V lookup: CDR1 SGHAT, CDR2 FQDESV (reference sequence). CDR3 size: 14 residues.

Material: peripheral blood. This sequence originates from a woman in her 30s with COVID-19, enrolled during active disease. The V call is TRBV11-1, the J call TRBJ2-7; 9 bases line up with TRBD2. CDR3 in DNA: TGTGCCAGCAGCTTACAAGCGGGAGGTTACGAGCAGTACTTC. It specifies CASSLQAGGYEQYF.